Only a few counts were recorded for the clone carrying this T cell receptor beta chain. Its antigen is undetermined. This record belongs to a study of response to subunit inactivated influenza vaccine. Findings and caveats of the study: It was suggested by the authors that few new T cells are recruited by each seasonal influenza vaccination.

TCRdb itself ran the RT-PCR reads through MiXCR, one entry per CDR3 protein. The table includes 650,000 to 800,000 distinct CDR3 sequences, approximately 14% detected once. This TCR was sampled from a man aged 45-60 years who received an inactivated influenza vaccine. Sequenced material: PBMCs from blood, taken around 15 days before vaccination.

CDR3 loop: CATGYALANTGELFF. CDR3 bases: TGTGCCACCGGTTACGCACTAGCGAACACCGGGGAGCTGTTTTTT. The V call is TRBV15, the J call TRBJ2-2, with TRBD2 as a possible D gene (5 bases). Germline V lookup: CDR1 LNHNV, CDR2 YYDKDF (reference sequence). The V gene lost 8 bases and the J gene lost 0 bases, with 13 bases spanning the gap. The CDR3 is 15 residues long.